This TCR beta chain was obtained from a study of cytomegalovirus exposure and HLA in healthy donors. CDR3 length equals 16 residues. Deletions cut 0 bases from V and 6 bases from J, with 16 bases between. Germline CDR1 MGHRA, CDR2 YSYEKL. A single count supports this clone. Its antigen is not known. The primer mix had 60 Vbeta and 13 Jbeta primers. Produced via immunoSEQ multiplex PCR; TCRdb's table is partial and in-frame only. This table has 100,000 or so clones, around 78% appearing once. Study-wide results and caveats: Later on, analysis showed that most CMV-associated TCR beta chains appeared to be HLA-restricted.

The J gene is TRBJ2-3, the V gene TRBV4-1; the D gene is possibly TRBD2 (6 bases). This clonotype originated in a male donor in good health and CMV-seronegative. Input material: PBMCs. Here the CDR3 DNA reads TGCGCCAGCAGCCAAGATCGAGCTAGCGTGTCCGATACGCAGTATTTT. Its translation: CASSQDRASVSDTQYF.